This T cell receptor (beta chain) is drawn from a study of blood T cell repertoires in COVID-19. Study context: Samples taken during acute and convalescent COVID-19 were collected in the United States, Italy and Spain.

The CDR3 runs to 13 residues. The germline gives CDR1 SEHNR, CDR2 FQNEAQ (reference sequence). Trimming shortened V by 5 bases and J by 11 bases, and 18 bases separated the two germline ends. Repertoires were generated with immunoSEQ multiplex PCR, while TCRdb's copy carries only in-frame clones and drops some. The sample lists just under 65,000 clones, 86% occurring once. The receptor comes from a man between 35 and 55 years old with acute or convalescent COVID-19. This chain joins TRBV7-9 and TRBJ1-1, with D perhaps TRBD1 (5 bases). Input material: peripheral blood. CDR3 sequence (DNA): TGTGCCAGCAGCCCCTCCGGGGGTGACGCCGCTTTCTTT. Protein sequence: CASSPSGGDAAFF.